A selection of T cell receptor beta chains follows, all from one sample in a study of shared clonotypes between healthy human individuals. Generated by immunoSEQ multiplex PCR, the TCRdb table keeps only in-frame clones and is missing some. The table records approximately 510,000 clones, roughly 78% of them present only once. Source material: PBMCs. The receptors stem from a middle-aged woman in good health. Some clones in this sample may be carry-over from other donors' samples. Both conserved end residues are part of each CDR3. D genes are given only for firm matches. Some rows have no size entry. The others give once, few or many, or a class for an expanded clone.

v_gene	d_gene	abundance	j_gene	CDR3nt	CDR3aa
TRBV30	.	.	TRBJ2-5	TGTGCCTGGAGTGTACAGCGGGCAGAACCTACCCCCCGGTACTTC	CAWSVQRAEPTPRYF
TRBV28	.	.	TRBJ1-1	TGTGCCAGCACCCCCCCGGGGTCTGGGAACACTGAAGCTTTCTTT	CASTPPGSGNTEAFF
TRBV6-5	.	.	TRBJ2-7	TGTGCCAGCAGTCTGGGCCACACCTACGAGCAGTACTTC	CASSLGHTYEQYF
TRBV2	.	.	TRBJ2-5	TGTGCCAGCAGCCAAGAGACCCAGTACTTC	CASSQETQYF
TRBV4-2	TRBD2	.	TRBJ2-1	TGTGCCAGCGCCGGCGGGAGGCGGGAGGGAGCAAATGAGCAGTTCTTC	CASAGGRREGANEQFF
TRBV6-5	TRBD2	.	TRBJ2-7	TGTGCCAGCAGCCCTCCGGGACTAGCAGTAGAGCAGTACTTC	CASSPPGLAVEQYF
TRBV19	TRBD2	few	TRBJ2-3	TGTGCCAGTGGATCGACTAGCGGGACGGGCACAGATACGCAGTATTTT	CASGSTSGTGTDTQYF
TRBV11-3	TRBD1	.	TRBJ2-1	TGTGCCAGCAGCTCGAACAGGGGGGAGCAGTTCTTC	CASSSNRGEQFF
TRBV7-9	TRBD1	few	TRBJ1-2	TGTGCCAGCAGCTTAAATTCCGGGACAGGCTATGGCTACACCTTC	CASSLNSGTGYGYTF
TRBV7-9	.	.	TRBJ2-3	TGTGCCAGCAGCAGGGCAGGGGGCACAGATACGCAGTATTTT	CASSRAGGTDTQYF
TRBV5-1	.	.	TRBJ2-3	TGCGCCAGCAGCTTGGTTGGGGGGGCTGGAGATACGCAGTATTTT	CASSLVGGAGDTQYF
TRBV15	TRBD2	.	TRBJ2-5	TGTGCCACCAGCAGAGATTCGGCTAGCGGGAGTCGGCGGGAGACCCAGTACTTC	CATSRDSASGSRRETQYF
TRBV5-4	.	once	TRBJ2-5	TGTGCCAGCAGCCCCCCCGGCGGGGAGACCCAGTACTTC	CASSPPGGETQYF
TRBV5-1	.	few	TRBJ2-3	TGCGCCAGCAGCTTGGTTGGAGATACGCAGTATTTT	CASSLVGDTQYF
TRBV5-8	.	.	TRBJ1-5	TGTGCCAGCAGCTTGGTTCAACCCGGCAATCAGCCCCAGCATTTT	CASSLVQPGNQPQHF
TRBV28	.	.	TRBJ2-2	TGTGCCAGCAGCTTGACCGGTGGAAGCTTAACCGGGGAGCTGTTTTTT	CASSLTGGSLTGELFF
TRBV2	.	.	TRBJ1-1	TGTGCCAGCAGTGAATCTTGGGGAGGGAACACTGAAGCTTTCTTT	CASSESWGGNTEAFF
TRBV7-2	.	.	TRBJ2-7	TGTGCCAGCAGCTTAGGGGGGGACGCGTACTTC	CASSLGGDAYF
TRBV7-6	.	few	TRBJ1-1	TGTGCCAGCAGCTTATCGGCAGGGCAGGCGAACACTGAAGCTTTCTTT	CASSLSAGQANTEAFF
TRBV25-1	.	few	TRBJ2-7	TGTGCCAGCAGTGTTGAGGGGGAGACAGCGAGCTCCTACGAGCAGTACTTC	CASSVEGETASSYEQYF
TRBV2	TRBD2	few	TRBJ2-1	TGTGCCAGCAGTGCGGCTAGCGGGTGGGTTAAGCAGTTCTTC	CASSAASGWVKQFF
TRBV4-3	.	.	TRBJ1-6	TGCGCCAGCAGCCAAGTTGTGACCACTTTAAGTTTTAATTCACCCCTCCACTTT	CASSQVVTTLSFNSPLHF
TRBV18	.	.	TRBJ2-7	TGTGCCAGCTCACCGGAGGGGACGGTGATCTACGAGCAGTACTTC	CASSPEGTVIYEQYF
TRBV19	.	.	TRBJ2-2	TGTGCCAGTGCCATTCTAAACACCGGGGAGCTGTTTTTT	CASAILNTGELFF
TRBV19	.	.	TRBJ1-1	TGTGCCAGTAACACCGGGGCGAACACTGAAGCTTTCTTT	CASNTGANTEAFF
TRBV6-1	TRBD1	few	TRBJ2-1	TGTGCCAGCAGTGGGGTCGGAGGCAGGGGGTTAAATGAGCAGTTCTTC	CASSGVGGRGLNEQFF
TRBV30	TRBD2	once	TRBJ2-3	TGTGCCTGGGGGGCAGTCGGCGGGAGAAGCACAGATACGCAGTATTTT	CAWGAVGGRSTDTQYF
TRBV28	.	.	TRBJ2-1	TGTGCCAGCAGTTTGAGGACCACACCCTACAATGAGCAGTTCTTC	CASSLRTTPYNEQFF
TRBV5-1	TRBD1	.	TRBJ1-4	TGCGCCAGCAGCCAATCCCGGACAGGGAGTAATGAAAAACTGTTTTTT	CASSQSRTGSNEKLFF
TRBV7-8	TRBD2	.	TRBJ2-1	TGTGCCAGCAGCTTAGCGGAGGCTAGCGGGGTTGCTGAGCAGTTCTTC	CASSLAEASGVAEQFF
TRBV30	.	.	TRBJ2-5	TGTGCCTGGAGTCAGGAAGAGACCCAGTACTTC	CAWSQEETQYF